This TCR beta chain appears in the sequencing data of a study of OX40 agonist ivuxolimab in advanced cancers. Study as a whole: Those enrolled were 82.7% male, with a mean age of about 60 years and ages from 23 to 79.

As to this clone: Its antigen is not identified.

Method: immunoSEQ multiplex PCR; TCRdb's copy keeps in-frame clones and lacks some. The sample lists 65,000 to 95,000 clones, 75% to 95% occurring once. Study observations and caveats: Not determined was the antigen specificity of the expanded peripheral T cells. People who partly responded at 0.1-3.0 mg/kg had some of the least clonal expansion seen. Dose levels from 0.1 to 3.0 mg/kg saw CD4+ and CD8+ blood T cells expand clonally by week 6.

The ends lost 4 bases at V and 6 bases at J; junction bases unmatched: 3. CDR3 length equals 13 residues. Germline V lookup: CDR1 MDHEN, CDR2 SYDVKM. Here the sequenced sample was CD4+ or CD8+ T cells sorted from blood, taken in a trial of the OX40 agonist ivuxolimab. This TCR came from an adult with an advanced solid tumor such as melanoma, head and neck, liver or kidney cancer. The chain is built from TRBV28 and TRBJ2-1; TRBD1 agrees at 7 bases. CDR3 in amino acids: CASSSNRGNEQFF. Here the CDR3 DNA reads TGTGCCAGCAGTTCCAACAGGGGCAATGAGCAGTTCTTC. The full variable domain, with the rest looked up from reference TRBV28 and TRBJ2-1, is DVKVTQSSRYLVKRTGEKVFLECVQDMDHENMFWYRQDPGLGLRLIYFSYDVKMKEKGDIPEGYSVSREKKERFSLILESASTNQTSMYLCASSSNRGNEQFFGPGTRLTVL.